This record concerns one TCR beta chain sequence. The PCR had 60 Vbeta and 13 Jbeta primers. Generated by immunoSEQ multiplex PCR, the TCRdb table keeps only in-frame clones and is missing some. The table includes roughly 90,000 clones, nearly 80% detected once. These data originate in a study of cytomegalovirus exposure and HLA in healthy donors. Germline values: CDR1 SGHNT, CDR2 YENEEA. The CDR3 consists of 16 residues. The J segment lost 4 bases and the V segment lost 7 bases, leaving 16 bases of the junction unmatched. The chain employs TRBV11-3 and TRBJ2-7; 7 bases are shared with TRBD2. The source of this sequence is a woman between 40 and 55 years old in good health and CMV-seropositive. Source material: PBMCs. This CDR3 is CASTIFGGSQKYEQYF. The CDR3 DNA is TGTGCCAGCACCATCTTCGGCGGGAGTCAAAAGTACGAGCAGTACTTC.